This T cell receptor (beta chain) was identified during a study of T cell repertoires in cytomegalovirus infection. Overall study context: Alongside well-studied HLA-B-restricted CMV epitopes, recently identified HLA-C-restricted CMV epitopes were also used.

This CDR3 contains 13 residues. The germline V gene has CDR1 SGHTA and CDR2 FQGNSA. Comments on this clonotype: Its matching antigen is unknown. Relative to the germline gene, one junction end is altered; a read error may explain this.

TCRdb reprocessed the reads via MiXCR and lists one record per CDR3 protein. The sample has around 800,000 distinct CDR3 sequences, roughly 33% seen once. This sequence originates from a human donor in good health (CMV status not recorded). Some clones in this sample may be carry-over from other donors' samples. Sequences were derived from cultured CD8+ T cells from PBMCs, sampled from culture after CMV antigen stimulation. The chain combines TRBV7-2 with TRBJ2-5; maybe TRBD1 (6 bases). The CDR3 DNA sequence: TGTGTCAGCACCCAGGGGTTCCAAGAGACCCAGTACTTC. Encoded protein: CVSTQGFQETQYF.